The source of this T cell receptor (beta chain) is a study of response to subunit inactivated influenza vaccine. General study points: New T cells are recruited in small numbers by each seasonal influenza vaccination, according to the authors' suggestion.

TCRdb used MiXCR to reprocess the RT-PCR reads, holding one entry per CDR3 protein. The sample shows around 790,000 distinct CDR3 sequences, 20% to 25% of them seen only once. CDR3 length: 14 residues. Per germline, CDR1 SGHDT and CDR2 YYEEEE. J lost 2 bases, V lost 0 bases, and 2 bases had no gene match. This clonotype occurred a few times. What it recognizes is unknown. The chain recombines TRBV5-6 with TRBJ2-7, with 7 positions matching TRBD2. Sequences were derived from PBMCs from blood, sampled 5 days after vaccination. The TCR was taken from a man aged 50 to 59 who received an inactivated influenza vaccine. CDR3 in DNA: TGTGCCAGCAGCTTGGAGCTAGCGGCCTACGAGCAGTACTTC. Translation gives CASSLELAAYEQYF.